The following is a T cell receptor beta chain sequence with its context. Its antigen is not known. This sample stems from a study of yellow fever vaccine responses in identical twins. V lost 5 bases to trimming and J lost 9 bases, with 11 bases between them. This CDR3 has 12 residues. Germline V gene lookup returns CDR1 MNHEY and CDR2 SMNVEV (reference sequence). TCRdb ran MiXCR on the RT-PCR reads and lists one entry per CDR3 protein. The sample gives under 20,000 distinct CDR3 sequences, around 76% of which show up once; about 2.4% is in the top ten. Overall study results and limits: The authors reported partly convergent, partly personalized vaccine responses in identical twins.

The receptor comes from a woman aged 18-30 years who received the yellow fever vaccine. V gene TRBV27 combines with J gene TRBJ2-1; D uncertain. Sequenced material: T cells from blood (PBMCs), unsorted or a sorted subset (not recorded which), taken before or after yellow fever vaccination (not recorded which). This chain's CDR3 is CASSGSSGEQFF. In DNA, the CDR3 is TGTGCCAGCAGTGGATCTAGTGGTGAGCAGTTCTTC.